The text below deals with one T cell receptor (beta chain). The entry originates in a study of shared clonotypes between healthy human individuals. About the research overall: The cohort comprised a couple of women and a few men. Their ages spanned 18 to 49 years.

The germline CDR1 and CDR2 sequences are SGHKS and YYEKEE (reference sequence). V shed 0 bases and J 8 bases; nucleotides not matched to a gene: 7. This CDR3 contains 15 residues. DNA input for the unsorted PBMC replicate PCRs was roughly 300 ng, about 32,000 T cell genomes. Sequencing used immunoSEQ multiplex PCR; TCRdb keeps in-frame clones, though not all of them. The data hold fewer than 500,000 clones, with over 75% observed a single time. This sequence joins TRBV5-5 and TRBJ2-1, with 8 bases aligning to TRBD2. This sequence was found in a woman aged 40 to 55 in good health. Some clones in this sample may be carry-over from other donors' samples. The sequenced material came from PBMCs. The CDR3: CASSLVGTSGDEQFF. In DNA, the CDR3 is TGTGCCAGCAGCTTGGTGGGGACTAGTGGGGATGAGCAGTTCTTC.